This entry describes one T cell receptor beta chain. Its target antigen remains unknown. Per-base qualities were not stored, and no clone one base away is much larger. The sample comes from a study of Siglec-9 on CD8 T cells in melanoma (dated by TCRdb to the late 2010s). Broadly, across the study: In this study, researchers looked at how Siglec-9 is expressed on CD8+ T cells and what Siglec-9 does to regulate T cells within the melanoma tumor microenvironment.

The library relied on the immunoSEQ multiplex PCR assay. In its TCRdb copy, this immuneACCESS table keeps in-frame sequences only and misses some clones. Where compared with another copy, unresolved V genes explain less than half of these, and the others have no known cause. This sample has 30,000 or so clones in its table, and about 80% of those were observed once. Nearly 6% of the sample lies in the top ten. For CDR1 and CDR2, the germline V gene (reference sequence) lists MNHNY and SVGAGI. The CDR3 holds 16 amino acids from the cysteine to the phenylalanine. Left in the record is the CDR3 DNA by itself, 48 bases read in frame from the first base. After removal of 8 bases from V and 3 bases from J, the junction retains 12 bases not matched to a gene. General findings and caveats noted by the study authors: According to the report, an effector memory CD8+ T-cell subset that seemed to build up inside melanoma tumors was both marked and regulated by Siglec-9.

The sample was Siglec-9- CD8+ T cells sorted from blood. This specimen's cell subset or site label, per the study, means: CD8 T cells lacking Siglec-9. The TCR sequence derives from a human donor in good health. In this chain, TRBV6-6 is recombined with TRBJ2-4, with 8 bases aligning to TRBD1. CDR3 region: CASSSAAGGDKNIQYF. The DNA sequence follows: TGTGCCAGCTCCTCGGCGGCAGGGGGCGACAAAAACATTCAGTACTTC.